Below are 31 T cell receptor beta chains sequenced from a single sample in a study of radiation and T cells in renal cell carcinoma. Time point of the sample: blood 4 weeks post-SBRT, at nephrectomy. Treatment noted: 15 Gy SBRT to primary tumor, nephrectomy 4 weeks later. Data came from immunoSEQ multiplex PCR; TCRdb stores just in-frame clones and leaves some out. This table holds 120,000 to 150,000 clones, 65% to 90% found once. The starting material was blood, obtained from a patient whose treatment included radiotherapy and nephrectomy. These receptors were collected from a woman aged 50 to 65 with renal cell carcinoma.

This clone was seen a few times. V gene TRBV7-2 combines with J gene TRBJ1-3; tentative D call: TRBD1 (6 bases). The CDR3 sequence is 19 residues long. The V end was cut by 1 base, the J end by 2 bases, with 21 bases between. The germline gives CDR1 SGHTA, CDR2 FQGNSA. CDR3 amino acids: CASSLGLQGQYSAGNTIYF. CDR3 in DNA: TGTGCCAGCAGCTTAGGTCTACAGGGTCAGTACAGTGCTGGAAACACCATATATTTT.

This clone occurred a few times. This rearrangement joins TRBV30 to TRBJ1-1; D might be TRBD1 (6 bases). Germline V CDR1 and CDR2: GTSNPN, SVGIG (reference sequence). CDR3 length: 17 residues. With 5 bases removed from V and 5 bases from J, the gap between germline ends came to 27 bases. The CDR3 region has the DNA TGTGCCTGGTCGATAGGTGGGGGCGGATTGTTTGGGACTGAAGCTTTCTTT. This encodes CAWSIGGGGLFGTEAFF.

The chain links TRBV7-9 to TRBJ1-5, with D unclear. The germline CDR1 and CDR2 sequences are SEHNR and FQNEAQ (reference sequence). V was trimmed by 1 base and J by 10 bases, leaving 11 bases between them. The CDR3 length is 13 residues. The CDR3 DNA reads TGTGCCAGCAGCTTAGGTACTGTGCCTCCCCAGCATTTT. Amino acids: CASSLGTVPPQHF.

V and J are TRBV4-3 and TRBJ2-1, with 7 positions matching TRBD1. The length of the CDR3 is 14 residues. V was clipped by 4 bases and J by 5 bases; unmatched bases: 5. CDR1 and CDR2 (germline): LGHNA, YSLEER. The CDR3 DNA is TGCGCCAGCAGCCCAGACAGGGACCACAATGAGCAGTTCTTC. The encoded protein is CASSPDRDHNEQFF.

The rearrangement uses TRBV5-8 and TRBJ2-1; the D call may be TRBD1 or TRBD2 (5 bases each). CDR1 and CDR2 from the germline V gene are SGHTS and YDEGEE. Trimming took 2 bases from V and 5 from J, leaving 11 bases between them. This CDR3 has 14 residues. CDR3 loop: CASSLQDFNNEQFF. Written as DNA, the CDR3 is TGTGCCAGCAGCTTACAGGACTTCAACAATGAGCAGTTCTTC.

The chain links TRBV6-5 to TRBJ1-4; no firm D call. Trimming took 7 bases from V and 8 from J, leaving 14 bases between them. Germline CDR1 MNHEY, CDR2 SVGAGI. The CDR3 sequence is 13 residues long. CDR3 amino acids: CASNNALGEKLFF. The CDR3 bases are TGTGCCAGCAACAATGCCCTTGGAGAAAAACTGTTTTTT.

This rearrangement joins TRBV30 to TRBJ1-5; no clear D. This CDR3 region has 14 residues. Germline CDR1 GTSNPN, CDR2 SVGIG (reference sequence). V was trimmed by 8 bases and J by 1 base, leaving 15 bases between them. CDR3 nucleotide sequence: TGTGCCCTCTCCTCGGGGTCGAGCAATCAGCCCCAGCATTTT. It translates to CALSSGSSNQPQHF.

The V gene is TRBV4-3, the J gene TRBJ2-2; TRBD2 agrees at 9 bases. CDR1 and CDR2 (germline): LGHNA, YSLEER. This CDR3 has 17 amino acids. Losses at the gene ends were 4 bases for V and 3 bases for J; bases not matched to a gene: 9. CDR3 DNA sequence: TGCGCCAGCAGCCCGGGGACTAGCAGAATTTACACCGGGGAGCTGTTTTTT. It translates to CASSPGTSRIYTGELFF.

The V and J genes are TRBV18 and TRBJ1-2; D remains ambiguous. Deletions cut 3 bases from V and 4 bases from J, with 9 bases between. The germline CDR1 and CDR2 sequences are KGHSH and LQKENI. This CDR3 has 13 amino acids. In DNA form, the CDR3 reads TGTGCCAGCTCACCGGGCGGCCCCTATGGCTACACCTTC. It translates to CASSPGGPYGYTF.

V and J are TRBV7-2 and TRBJ1-3; D unclear. Per germline, CDR1 SGHTA and CDR2 FQGNSA. The length of the CDR3 is 16 residues. V gave up 4 bases and J gave up 2 bases, with 15 bases separating them. CDR3 DNA: TGTGCCAGCAGCTCCGACCGGGGAAGGGCTGGAAACACCATATATTTT. Encoded protein: CASSSDRGRAGNTIYF.

This clone occurred once. The chain is built from TRBV6-1 and TRBJ1-2; perhaps TRBD1 as D (5 bases). The CDR3 is made up of 13 amino acids. Trimming removed 7 bases from V and 8 bases from J, with 17 bases in between. Per the germline V gene, CDR1 is MNHNS and CDR2 is SASEGT. CDR3 protein: CASNGFGAEGYTF. The CDR3 DNA is TGTGCCAGCAACGGATTCGGGGCGGAGGGCTACACCTTC.

The rearrangement links TRBV12-5 to TRBJ2-2; D gene ambiguous. This CDR3 region has 14 residues. Germline V gene lookup returns CDR1 LGHNT and CDR2 FRNRAP. V was pared by 9 bases and J by 1 base, with 12 bases between. The CDR3 reads CASSPDRNTGELFF. The CDR3 DNA reads TGTGCTAGCTCACCGGACCGGAACACCGGGGAGCTGTTTTTT.

The chain links TRBV6-5 to TRBJ2-5, with 9 positions matching TRBD1. The V gene end was trimmed by 1 base and the J gene end by 11 bases; junction bases not matched to a gene: 5. Germline CDR1 is MNHEY and CDR2 is SVGAGI. This CDR3 region has 13 residues. The CDR3 sequence: CASSYLRQGVQYF. In nucleotides, the CDR3 is TGTGCCAGCAGTTACTTACGACAGGGGGTTCAGTACTTC.

The chain couples TRBV9 to TRBJ1-1, with D maybe TRBD1 (5 bases). Trimming pared 4 bases from V and 10 bases from J, leaving 17 bases between. The CDR3 has 13 amino acids. CDR1 is SGDLS and CDR2 is YYNGEE in the germline V gene. The CDR3 DNA reads TGTGCCAGCAGCCCGGGGACTGACGGTTCAGCTTTCTTT. Translation: CASSPGTDGSAFF.

This clone was seen just once. This chain links TRBV6-6 with TRBJ2-3; D is uncertain. CDR3 size: 14 residues. Germline CDR1 reads MNHNY; CDR2 reads SVGAGI (reference sequence). Deletions cut 2 bases from V and 0 bases from J, with 6 bases between. CDR3 in DNA: TGTGCCAGCAGTTACCCGACTAGCACAGATACGCAGTATTTT. Encoded protein: CASSYPTSTDTQYF.

This sequence joins TRBV7-2 and TRBJ2-7, with D maybe TRBD1 (6 bases). From germline, CDR1 is SGHTA and CDR2 FQGNSA. The CDR3 sequence is 12 residues long. V lost 7 bases and J lost 7, with 14 bases in between. CDR3 sequence: CASNQQGWEQYF. CDR3 nucleotide sequence: TGTGCCAGCAACCAACAGGGATGGGAGCAGTACTTC.

This sequence joins TRBV9 and TRBJ2-2, with 9 bases matching TRBD2. From germline, CDR1 is SGDLS and CDR2 YYNGEE. V lost 0 bases and J lost 4; bases outside the gene matches: 1. The CDR3 contains 15 residues. The DNA of the CDR3 is TGTGCCAGCAGCGTAGGCGGGGGGGTCACCGGGGAGCTGTTTTTT. This gives the protein CASSVGGGVTGELFF.

V usage is TRBV7-2 and J usage is TRBJ1-1; D is unclear. CDR1 and CDR2 (germline): SGHTA, FQGNSA. The CDR3 totals 14 residues. Between the trimmed V and J ends, which lost 1 base and 1 base, there was a span of 7 bases. CDR3: CASSLGPANTEAFF. The CDR3 nucleotides read TGTGCCAGCAGCTTAGGTCCGGCGAACACTGAAGCTTTCTTT.

The rearrangement links TRBV7-9 to TRBJ2-1, with TRBD1 as a possible D gene (6 bases). The CDR3 extends over 15 amino acids. Germline loops: CDR1 SEHNR, CDR2 FQNEAQ (reference sequence). The ends were cut back, 0 bases at V and 3 bases at J, with 9 bases in the middle. The CDR3 coding sequence is TGTGCCAGCAGCTTAGCACAGGGTAACTACAATGAGCAGTTCTTC. Protein product: CASSLAQGNYNEQFF.

The chain has TRBV7-2 and TRBJ1-3; D remains ambiguous. Germline V gene sequence: CDR1 SGHTA, CDR2 FQGNSA. V lost 5 bases, J lost 0 bases, and 14 bases lay in between. CDR3 length equals 16 residues. The CDR3 DNA reads as TGTGCCAGCAGCACGTCCGGGATCAACTCTGGAAACACCATATATTTT. It encodes CASSTSGINSGNTIYF.

The CDR3 sequence: CASSFAESYEQYF. As DNA, the CDR3 is TGCGCCAGCAGCTTCGCAGAGTCCTACGAGCAGTACTTC. The chain has TRBV5-1 and TRBJ2-7; D remains unclear. V lost 2 bases to trimming and J lost 1 base, with 7 bases between them. This CDR3 contains 13 residues. Germline V gives CDR1 SGHRS, CDR2 YFSETQ.

Ten or more counts support this clone. This chain joins TRBV19 and TRBJ2-1; the match to TRBD2 covers 10 bases. This CDR3 spans 15 amino acids. The V gene's germline CDR1 is LNHDA and CDR2 SQIVND (reference sequence). Germline trimming cut 1 base from V and 5 bases from J; bases unmatched to any gene: 2. The CDR3 is CASSIGSGRNNEQFF. The CDR3 bases are TGTGCCAGTAGTATAGGTAGCGGGAGGAACAATGAGCAGTTCTTC.

The chain employs TRBV7-9 and TRBJ2-6, with 7 bases identical to TRBD1. Germline trimming cut 0 bases from V and 4 bases from J; bases unmatched to any gene: 6. CDR1 and CDR2 (germline): SEHNR, FQNEAQ (reference sequence). There are 17 residues in the CDR3. CDR3 sequence: CASSLAQTGSGANVLTF. The CDR3 region has the DNA TGTGCCAGCAGCTTAGCCCAGACAGGGTCCGGGGCCAACGTCCTGACTTTC.

In this sample, this clone turned up once. This sequence joins TRBV4-3 and TRBJ2-3; D gene unclear. V lost 1 base, J lost 11 bases, and 13 bases lay in between. Per germline, CDR1 LGHNA and CDR2 YSLEER. The CDR3 is made up of 13 amino acids. The CDR3 reads CASSQVARWGQYF. The DNA of the CDR3 is TGCGCCAGCAGCCAAGTAGCCCGGTGGGGGCAGTATTTT.

For the CDR3, the DNA is TGTGCCAGCAGCCCCCACTCCGGGACAGGGGCCTATGGCTACACCTTC. Translated, it gives CASSPHSGTGAYGYTF. The V and J genes are TRBV9 and TRBJ1-2; 10 nucleotides align to TRBD1. Losses at the gene ends were 4 bases for V and 4 bases for J; bases not matched to a gene: 10. CDR1 and CDR2 from the germline V gene are SGDLS and YYNGEE. The CDR3 is 16 residues long.

The chain combines TRBV7-8 with TRBJ2-5; 11 bases fit TRBD2. The CDR3 loop spans 15 amino acids. The trim removed 10 bases at V and 4 bases at J, leaving 11 bases unmatched. CDR1 is SGHVS and CDR2 is FQNEAQ in the germline V gene. DNA for the CDR3: TGTGCCACCGGGTCCGGGACTAGCGGTCCAGAGACCCAGTACTTC. Amino acid sequence: CATGSGTSGPETQYF.

The chain couples TRBV9 to TRBJ2-5; the D is unclear. CDR1 and CDR2 from the germline V gene are SGDLS and YYNGEE. V lost 4 bases to trimming and J lost 3 bases, with 4 bases between them. The length of the CDR3 is 11 residues. CDR3 protein: CASSHEETQYF. As DNA, the CDR3 is TGTGCCAGCAGCCATGAAGAGACCCAGTACTTC.

CDR3 nucleotide sequence: TGTGCCAGCAAAACAGGGTGGTACCGGGATGGCTACACCTTC. Translation: CASKTGWYRDGYTF. The chain combines TRBV5-4 with TRBJ1-2, with a weak D call TRBD1 (6 bases). Per germline, CDR1 SGHNT and CDR2 YYREEE (reference sequence). The V end was cut by 6 bases, the J end by 6 bases, with 18 bases between. The CDR3 totals 14 residues.

The chain joins TRBV7-2 to TRBJ1-2, with 8 nucleotides matching TRBD1. Germline CDR1 SGHTA, CDR2 FQGNSA. The J segment lost 3 bases and the V segment lost 5 bases, leaving 5 bases of the junction unmatched. The CDR3 has 14 residues. CDR3 in DNA: TGTGCCAGCAGCCCTCCGACAGGGGACTATGGCTACACCTTC. It translates to CASSPPTGDYGYTF. The variable domain in full, completed from reference TRBV7-2 and TRBJ1-2, reads GAGVSQSPSNKVTEKGKDVELRCDPISGHTALYWYRQSLGQGLEFLIYFQGNSAPDKSGLPSDRFSAERTGGSVSTLTIQRTQQEDSAVYLCASSPPTGDYGYTFGSGTRLTVV.

The chain employs TRBV4-3 and TRBJ1-2; 8 positions agree with TRBD1. Germline trimming cut 3 bases from V and 4 bases from J; bases unmatched to any gene: 4. This CDR3 contains 14 residues. Germline loops: CDR1 LGHNA, CDR2 YSLEER. CDR3 DNA: TGCGCCAGCAGCCACCTCGGACAGGGCTATGGCTACACCTTC. Its protein product is CASSHLGQGYGYTF.

This clone showed up just once. The CDR3 sequence is CASSPGGTSGNTIYF. The DNA of the CDR3 is TGTGCCAGTAGTCCAGGGGGTACCTCTGGAAACACCATATATTTT. The chain carries TRBV19 and TRBJ1-3, with 7 bases matching TRBD1. CDR1 is LNHDA, CDR2 SQIVND, per germline (reference sequence). The CDR3 length is 15 residues. With 5 bases clipped from V and 0 bases from J, the junction kept 4 bases outside the gene matches.